These 32 T cell receptor beta chains were all obtained from the same sample, sequenced in a study of identical twins. MiXCR was run by TCRdb on the 5' RACE reads, yielding one entry per CDR3 protein. The table records 400,000 to 600,000 distinct CDR3 sequences, 20% to 25% of them present only once. The same data also contributed to another study, on yellow fever vaccine responses in identical twins.

Material: CD4+ T cells sorted from blood. These receptors were collected from a woman under 30 in good health.

The V gene is TRBV20-1, the J gene TRBJ2-7; the match to TRBD2 covers 8 bases. The CDR3 extends over 14 amino acids. The germline V gene encodes CDR1 DFQATT and CDR2 SNEGSKA (reference sequence). Losses at the gene ends were 5 bases for V and 0 bases for J; bases not matched to a gene: 6. DNA of the CDR3: TGCAGTGCTGGCAGACTAGCGAGCTCCTACGAGCAGTACTTC. It yields the protein CSAGRLASSYEQYF.

The chain recombines TRBV4-2 with TRBJ2-5, with D maybe TRBD2 (6 bases). The V gene's germline CDR1 is LGHNA and CDR2 YNFKEQ. The CDR3 is 13 amino acids. Trimming took 6 bases from V and 3 from J, leaving 11 bases between them. The CDR3 coding sequence is TGTGCCAGCAGTCAGACTAGAGAAGAGACCCAGTACTTC. As protein: CASSQTREETQYF.

This clonotype was seen more than once but under ten times. The chain combines TRBV15 with TRBJ2-7, with 8 bases fitting TRBD1. CDR3 length: 15 residues. Per the germline V gene, CDR1 is LNHNV and CDR2 is YYDKDF (reference sequence). With 3 bases clipped from V and 4 bases from J, the junction kept 8 bases outside the gene matches. In DNA form, the CDR3 reads TGTGCCACCAGCAGCCCTGGGACAGGAGATTACGAGCAGTACTTC. This codes for CATSSPGTGDYEQYF.

The chain couples TRBV7-9 to TRBJ2-1; 7 bases agree with TRBD2. Germline V gene data show CDR1 as SEHNR and CDR2 as FQNEAQ (reference sequence). V was pared by 0 bases and J by 3 bases, with 2 bases of the junction left unmatched. The CDR3 is 15 amino acids. The CDR3 sequence is CASSLAGGVYNEQFF. In DNA form, the CDR3 reads TGTGCCAGCAGCTTAGCGGGAGGGGTCTACAATGAGCAGTTCTTC.

This clonotype was found a few times. The rearrangement joins TRBV7-6 to TRBJ2-5, with D possibly TRBD1 on 5 matching bases. Germline CDR1 and CDR2: SGHVS and FNYEAQ. V lost 1 base, J lost 3 bases, and 15 bases lay in between. The CDR3 loop spans 16 amino acids. The CDR3 DNA is TGTGCCAGCAGCTTAGGGAGTGTGACAGTCAAAGAGACCCAGTACTTC. It encodes CASSLGSVTVKETQYF. Supplemented by reference TRBV7-6 and TRBJ2-5, the full variable domain reads GAGVSQSPRYKVTKRGQDVALRCDPISGHVSLYWYRQALGQGPEFLTYFNYEAQQDKSGLPNDRFSAERPEGSISTLTIQRTEQRDSAMYRCASSLGSVTVKETQYFGPGTRLLVL.

This clonotype was seen more than once but under ten times. The rearrangement links TRBV7-6 to TRBJ1-1; a possible D gene is TRBD1 (5 bases). Trimming removed 0 bases at V and 2 bases at J, with 10 bases between. Per the germline V gene, CDR1 is SGHVS and CDR2 is FNYEAQ. This CDR3 is built from 15 residues. CDR3 sequence (DNA): TGTGCCAGCAGCTTAGCTGGAGGGGTAAACACTGAAGCTTTCTTT. This gives the protein CASSLAGGVNTEAFF.

The CDR3 region has the DNA TGTGCCAGCAGCCAAGATATGGGGGGGGCCACCGGGGAGCTGTTTTTT. Amino acids: CASSQDMGGATGELFF. This chain uses TRBV3-1 with TRBJ2-2, with TRBD2 as a possible D gene (7 bases). The CDR3 is 16 amino acids. V lost 0 bases and J 4 bases, leaving 12 bases between the germline ends. From germline, CDR1 is LGHDT and CDR2 YNNKEL (reference sequence).

The CDR3 spells CASSSNLAVSYEQYF. CDR3 DNA sequence: TGTGCCAGCAGCTCCAATTTAGCGGTCTCCTACGAGCAGTACTTC. The rearrangement uses TRBV7-2 and TRBJ2-7, with a possible D match to TRBD2 (6 bases). This CDR3 spans 15 amino acids. Germline lookup yields CDR1 SGHTA and CDR2 FQGNSA. The V end was cut by 4 bases, the J end by 0 bases, with 13 bases between.

The chain couples TRBV10-3 to TRBJ2-3; D is uncertain. Trimming took off 6 bases at V and 1 base at J, with 14 bases between the two ends. CDR1 is ENHRY and CDR2 is SYGVKD in the germline V gene. The CDR3 has 15 amino acids. CDR3 region: CAIRGSAAGTDTQYF. CDR3 bases: TGTGCCATCAGGGGTTCGGCAGCTGGCACAGATACGCAGTATTTT.

The chain combines TRBV5-1 with TRBJ2-3; 7 positions agree with TRBD1. Germline loops: CDR1 SGHRS, CDR2 YFSETQ. J gave up 4 bases and V 3 bases, and 14 bases lay outside the gene matches. This CDR3 spans 17 amino acids. The CDR3 is CASSSIVTGIRADTQYF. The CDR3 DNA reads TGCGCCAGCAGCTCAATCGTGACAGGGATTCGGGCAGATACGCAGTATTTT.

This clonotype was observed once. The chain links TRBV7-8 to TRBJ2-2, with D possibly TRBD1 on 6 matching bases. Trimming left V 5 bases short and J 6 bases short, with 10 bases between. Germline CDR1 reads SGHVS; CDR2 reads FQNEAQ. This CDR3 spans 13 amino acids. The CDR3 here is CASSQSGAGELFF. The CDR3 DNA reads as TGTGCCAGCAGCCAGTCAGGGGCCGGGGAGCTGTTTTTT.

The chain couples TRBV5-7 to TRBJ2-1, with D perhaps TRBD2 (6 bases). TRBV5-7 is filed as an ORF, its function uncertain. With 2 bases removed from V and 0 bases from J, the gap between germline ends came to 12 bases. The CDR3 has 16 residues. The CDR3 here is CASSFSLATSYNEQFF. In DNA, the CDR3 is TGTGCCAGCAGCTTCTCTCTAGCGACCTCCTACAATGAGCAGTTCTTC.

This clonotype has just a few counts. A read error may account for a junction end that differs from germline. The rearrangement links TRBV24-1 to TRBJ2-1, with TRBD1 as a possible D gene (5 bases). Germline V gene lookup returns CDR1 KGHDR and CDR2 SFDVKD. The CDR3 runs 15 residues. The CDR3 region is CATSDLQKLGQALLF. The CDR3 nucleotides are TGTGCCACCAGTGATTTGCAAAAGTTGGGGCAAGCCCTTCTCTTC.

The gene calls are TRBV11-2 and TRBJ2-2, with D possibly being TRBD1 (5 bases). V was trimmed by 2 bases and J by 0 bases, leaving 19 bases between them. CDR1 and CDR2 (germline): SGHAT, FQNNGV. The CDR3 consists of 19 residues. In DNA form, the CDR3 reads TGTGCCAGCAGCTTATTAGGTGCAGGGCTTATTGCGAACACCGGGGAGCTGTTTTTT. It translates to CASSLLGAGLIANTGELFF.

There are many counts of this clonotype. This chain's CDR3 is CASSDWGWAEAFF. The CDR3 DNA reads as TGTGCCAGCAGTGATTGGGGATGGGCTGAAGCTTTCTTT. This chain connects TRBV2 to TRBJ1-1; D gene unclear. Germline CDR1 and CDR2: SNHLY and FYNNEI. The V end lost 3 bases, the J end lost 6 bases, and 11 bases lay between the germline ends. CDR3 length: 13 residues. The variable domain in full, completed from reference TRBV2 and TRBJ1-1, reads EPEVTQTPSHQVTQMGQEVILRCVPISNHLYFYWYRQILGQKVEFLVSFYNNEISEKSEIFDDQFSVERPDGSNFTLKIRSTKLEDSAMYFCASSDWGWAEAFFGQGTRLTVV.

This chain joins TRBV15 and TRBJ2-5; D is possibly TRBD2 (5 bases). From germline, CDR1 is LNHNV and CDR2 YYDKDF (reference sequence). V was trimmed by 0 bases and J by 5 bases, leaving 19 bases between them. There are 17 residues in the CDR3. The CDR3 DNA sequence: TGTGCCACCAGCAGAGATCCCCAAGGGTTCGCGGGCGAGACCCAGTACTTC. Translated, it gives CATSRDPQGFAGETQYF.

The chain is built from TRBV5-1 and TRBJ2-1, with 7 bases lining up with TRBD2. The V and J ends lost 5 bases and 9 bases, in that order; junction bases with no gene match: 8. The germline gives CDR1 SGHRS, CDR2 YFSETQ. The CDR3 runs to 13 residues. The CDR3: CASRPTSDGEQFF. The CDR3 DNA follows: TGCGCCAGCAGGCCCACTAGCGACGGTGAGCAGTTCTTC.

The V and J genes are TRBV15 and TRBJ2-5; either TRBD1 or TRBD2 may supply D (5 bases each). The germline gives CDR1 LNHNV, CDR2 YYDKDF (reference sequence). V was trimmed by 3 bases and J by 2 bases, leaving 16 bases between them. The CDR3 runs 16 residues. CDR3 sequence: CATSSDIVGDQETQYF. The CDR3 region has the DNA TGTGCCACCAGCAGTGACATTGTGGGGGATCAAGAGACCCAGTACTTC. The whole variable domain, filled in from reference TRBV15 and TRBJ2-5, reads DAMVIQNPRYQVTQFGKPVTLSCSQTLNHNVMYWYQQKSSQAPKLLFHYYDKDFNNEADTPDNFQSRRPNTSFCFLDIRSPGLGDTAMYLCATSSDIVGDQETQYFGPGTRLLVL.

The rearrangement links TRBV5-1 to TRBJ2-7, with 12 positions matching TRBD2. J was trimmed by 2 bases and V by 0 bases; bases with no gene match: 6. The CDR3 consists of 17 residues. Germline V gives CDR1 SGHRS, CDR2 YFSETQ. The CDR3 sequence is CASSLGGLAGGTYEQYF. CDR3 DNA sequence: TGCGCCAGCAGCTTGGGGGGGCTAGCGGGAGGGACCTACGAGCAGTACTTC.

CDR3 sequence reads: CASSSSRGAYEQYF. The CDR3, as DNA: TGTGCCAGTAGTAGTTCCCGGGGGGCCTACGAGCAGTACTTC. V is TRBV19 and J is TRBJ2-7; the match to TRBD2 covers 7 bases. This CDR3 contains 14 residues. Germline CDR1 reads LNHDA; CDR2 reads SQIVND (reference sequence). Unmatched junction bases numbered 5, after V lost 4 bases and J lost 2 bases.

This chain links TRBV3-1 with TRBJ2-7; tentatively, D is TRBD1 or TRBD2 (5 bases each). Trimming cost V 1 base and J 2 bases, with 12 bases left between them. The CDR3 loop spans 15 amino acids. Per germline, CDR1 LGHDT and CDR2 YNNKEL (reference sequence). The CDR3 sequence is CASSQGPGAAYEQYF. For the CDR3, the DNA is TGTGCCAGCAGCCAAGGACCCGGGGCCGCCTACGAGCAGTACTTC.

V is TRBV5-1 and J is TRBJ1-1; TRBD1 is a possible D gene (5 bases). V lost 4 bases, J lost 5 bases, and 15 bases lay in between. Germline values: CDR1 SGHRS, CDR2 YFSETQ. CDR3 size: 14 residues. CDR3 sequence: CASSGDRGGTEAFF. The CDR3 DNA reads as TGCGCCAGCAGCGGTGACCGTGGGGGGACTGAAGCTTTCTTT.

V and J are TRBV20-1 and TRBJ2-7, with unresolved D. The CDR3 sequence is 13 residues long. Per the germline V gene, CDR1 is DFQATT and CDR2 is SNEGSKA (reference sequence). Trimming took 3 bases from V and 1 from J, leaving 10 bases between them. This CDR3 reads CSASRTNSYEQYF. In DNA form, the CDR3 reads TGCAGTGCTAGTCGCACCAATTCCTACGAGCAGTACTTC.

There are a few counts of this clonotype. The V and J genes are TRBV5-1 and TRBJ2-5, with D maybe TRBD2 (5 bases). Trimming took 6 bases from V and 4 from J, leaving 19 bases between them. The CDR3 runs to 15 residues. Per the germline V gene, CDR1 is SGHRS and CDR2 is YFSETQ. The CDR3 loop is CASKSQGSAGETQYF. The CDR3 nucleotides read TGCGCCAGCAAGAGCCAAGGCAGTGCGGGAGAGACCCAGTACTTC.

This chain joins TRBV6-1 and TRBJ2-1; 7 nucleotides agree with TRBD2. CDR1 and CDR2 from the germline V gene are MNHNS and SASEGT. J gave up 8 bases and V 2 bases, and 15 bases lay outside the gene matches. This CDR3 has 17 residues. The CDR3 sequence is CASSEFLAGATEDEQFF. The CDR3 region has the DNA TGTGCCAGCAGTGAATTTCTCGCGGGAGCAACGGAGGATGAGCAGTTCTTC.

This clonotype was observed a handful of times. The chain combines TRBV5-4 with TRBJ2-1; possible D gene TRBD2, 6 bases. CDR1 is SGHNT, CDR2 YYREEE, per germline (reference sequence). Trimming took off 0 bases at V and 8 bases at J, with 9 bases between the two ends. This CDR3 is built from 13 residues. The CDR3 coding sequence is TGTGCCAGCAGCTTGGATTCGGGGGATGAGCAGTTCTTC. This codes for CASSLDSGDEQFF.

The chain carries TRBV6-1 and TRBJ2-7; TRBD1 agrees at 8 bases. The CDR3 spans 13 residues. With V trimmed by 6 bases and J by 6 bases, 7 bases remained unmatched. Germline-derived CDR1 and CDR2 are MNHNS and SASEGT. The CDR3 loop reads CASSLDRDGEQYV. The CDR3 nucleotides read TGTGCCAGCAGCTTGGACAGGGATGGCGAGCAGTACGTC.

J is TRBJ2-1 and V is TRBV12-3 or TRBV12-4; 11 bases match TRBD2. The CDR3 contains 15 residues. V lost 7 bases, J lost 4 bases, and 6 bases stayed unmatched. CDR3 residues: CASKGTSGTYNEQFF. In nucleotides, the CDR3 is TGTGCCAGCAAAGGGACTAGCGGTACTTACAATGAGCAGTTCTTC.

The V and J genes are TRBV7-3 and TRBJ2-7; D tentatively reads TRBD1 or TRBD2 (5 bases each). The ends were cut back, 3 bases at V and 3 bases at J, with 18 bases in the middle. Germline V CDR1 and CDR2: SGHTA, FQGTGA. The CDR3 has 16 amino acids. CDR3 in DNA: TGTGCCAGCAGCTTCTCATTGGGGCTAGCATACTACGAGCAGTACTTC. This gives the protein CASSFSLGLAYYEQYF.

The sample holds a few counts of this clonotype. The rearrangement joins TRBV14 to TRBJ2-3; either TRBD1 or TRBD2 may supply D (5 bases each). Germline V gene lookup returns CDR1 SGHDN and CDR2 FVKESK. The CDR3 extends over 20 amino acids. V was pared by 2 bases and J by 0 bases, with 24 bases between. CDR3 coding DNA: TGTGCCAGCAGCCAAAGGCTAGCTTCCCTTGTAAGGGGTAGCACAGATACGCAGTATTTT. It specifies CASSQRLASLVRGSTDTQYF.

The rearrangement links TRBV15 to TRBJ2-1, with 8 bases that match TRBD2. CDR1 is LNHNV, CDR2 YYDKDF, per germline (reference sequence). The length of the CDR3 is 15 residues. V lost 1 base, J lost 9 bases, and 8 bases stayed unmatched. DNA for the CDR3: TGTGCCACCAGCAGAGGGACAAGCGGGGGCCCTGAGCAGTTCTTC. Encoded protein: CATSRGTSGGPEQFF.

This clonotype was seen a few times. This chain uses TRBV11-2 with TRBJ2-3; weak D call: TRBD1 (5 bases). The CDR3 is 13 amino acids. Trimming removed 6 bases from V and 4 bases from J, with 11 bases in between. Germline-derived CDR1 and CDR2 are SGHAT and FQNNGV. In nucleotides, the CDR3 is TGTGCCAGCAGGGGGCATCTACCAGATACGCAGTATTTT. Translation gives CASRGHLPDTQYF.